The next 26 T cell receptor beta chains were all read from a single sample in a study of blood T cell repertoires in COVID-19. The data were produced by immunoSEQ multiplex PCR, yet TCRdb's version contains in-frame clones alone and is incomplete. Among over 200,000 clones listed, more than 75% were seen once. The specimen was peripheral blood. The receptor source for this set is a woman between 40 and 50 years old who had recovered from COVID-19.

The chain links TRBV6-1 to TRBJ1-1, with TRBD1 identical over 7 bases. V gave up 3 bases and J gave up 1 base; unmatched junction bases: 5. The CDR3 is 15 residues long. Per the germline V gene, CDR1 is MNHNS and CDR2 is SASEGT. The CDR3 is CASSEVGQRNTEAFF. The DNA of the CDR3 is TGTGCCAGCAGTGAGGTGGGACAGCGGAACACTGAAGCTTTCTTT.

The chain couples TRBV18 to TRBJ1-1; the D gene is possibly TRBD1 (5 bases). This CDR3 spans 16 amino acids. V was trimmed by 3 bases and J by 0 bases, leaving 14 bases between them. Germline CDR1 KGHSH, CDR2 LQKENI. The CDR3 nucleotides read TGTGCCAGCTCACCGGGGGGGGGTTGGATGAACACTGAAGCTTTCTTT. Its protein product is CASSPGGGWMNTEAFF.

V and J are TRBV5-8 and TRBJ2-1; the match to TRBD1 covers 9 bases. Germline V lookup: CDR1 SGHTS, CDR2 YDEGEE. This CDR3 spans 14 amino acids. Unmatched junction bases numbered 6, after V lost 7 bases and J lost 4 bases. The CDR3 loop is CASVQGAAYNEQFF. DNA for the CDR3: TGTGCCAGCGTACAGGGGGCCGCGTACAATGAGCAGTTCTTC.

J is TRBJ2-1 and V is TRBV2; D unclear. CDR3 length: 14 amino acids. CDR1 SNHLY and CDR2 FYNNEI come from the germline V gene. The ends were cut back, 6 bases at V and 7 bases at J, with 16 bases in the middle. CDR3 in DNA: TGTGCCAGCAGGCTCGGGTTACCGTGGAATGAGCAGTTCTTC. It is translated as CASRLGLPWNEQFF.

The gene calls are TRBV24-1 and TRBJ2-1, with 8 bases matching TRBD1. The CDR3 runs 13 residues. The germline gives CDR1 KGHDR, CDR2 SFDVKD. V trimming: 4 bases; J trimming: 9 bases; junction bases outside the gene matches: 4. CDR3 in amino acids: CATSDLDRAEQFF. Written as DNA, the CDR3 is TGTGCCACCAGTGACCTGGACAGGGCTGAGCAGTTCTTC.

The chain joins TRBV30 to TRBJ1-3; 7 bases align to TRBD1. The V gene's germline CDR1 is GTSNPN and CDR2 SVGIG (reference sequence). The junction had 6 bases not matched to a gene; V was cut back by 1 base and J by 3 bases. The CDR3 has 15 residues. The CDR3 is CAWSAYRTGGNTIYF. As DNA, the CDR3 is TGTGCCTGGAGTGCCTATCGGACAGGTGGAAACACCATATATTTT.

This clone was seen only once. Here the CDR3 DNA reads TGTGCCAGCAGCTCACAGGGGGCACGGTACTATGGCTACACCTTC. As protein: CASSSQGARYYGYTF. The chain carries TRBV5-6 and TRBJ1-2; 9 bases line up with TRBD1. Trimming cost V 3 bases and J 3 bases; bases outside gene matches: 6. This CDR3 is 15 amino acids long. From germline, CDR1 is SGHDT and CDR2 YYEEEE.

This chain connects TRBV10-1 to TRBJ2-3; no firm D call. V was clipped by 0 bases and J by 1 base, with 5 bases between them. The CDR3 length is 14 residues. The germline CDR1 and CDR2 sequences are WNHNN and SYGVQD (reference sequence). CDR3 bases: TGCGCCAGCAGTGAGTCGGCGGGCACAGATACGCAGTATTTT. It encodes CASSESAGTDTQYF.

The chain is built from TRBV27 and TRBJ2-3; D call uncertain. CDR1 MNHEY and CDR2 SMNVEV come from the germline V gene (reference sequence). The CDR3 has 13 amino acids. Trimming removed 5 bases from V and 4 bases from J, with 10 bases in between. The CDR3 sequence: CASSPPPADTQYF. For the CDR3, the DNA is TGTGCCAGCAGTCCCCCCCCCGCAGATACGCAGTATTTT.

The chain has TRBV5-1 and TRBJ2-3; no clear D gene. Per germline, CDR1 SGHRS and CDR2 YFSETQ. The CDR3 has 12 amino acids. Trimming shortened V by 6 bases and J by 0 bases, and 5 bases separated the two germline ends. In DNA, the CDR3 is TGCGCCAGCATGGAGAGCACAGATACGCAGTATTTT. It encodes CASMESTDTQYF.

The chain is built from TRBV4-3 and TRBJ2-2; 10 bases match TRBD2. The CDR3 spans 16 residues. J was trimmed by 6 bases and V by 1 base; bases with no gene match: 5. Germline CDR1 LGHNA, CDR2 YSLEER. In DNA form, the CDR3 reads TGCGCCAGCAGCCAAGTTCTAGCGGGAGTTGCCGGGGAGCTGTTTTTT. It encodes CASSQVLAGVAGELFF.

Only one count was recorded for this clone. This sequence joins TRBV30 and TRBJ2-3, with TRBD2 matching 9 bases. V lost 2 bases to trimming and J lost 5 bases; unmatched junction nucleotides: 8. The V gene's germline CDR1 is GTSNPN and CDR2 SVGIG (reference sequence). The CDR3 covers 15 residues. CDR3 amino acids: CAWSPLAGRGDTQYF. CDR3 bases: TGTGCCTGGAGTCCTCTAGCGGGGCGGGGAGATACGCAGTATTTT.

The rearrangement links TRBV9 to TRBJ2-1; 9 nucleotides match TRBD2. The CDR3 loop spans 16 amino acids. CDR1 is SGDLS and CDR2 is YYNGEE in the germline V gene. The V gene end was trimmed by 3 bases and the J gene end by 3 bases; junction bases not matched to a gene: 7. The CDR3 region has the DNA TGTGCCAGCAGCGGAGGGGGGACTAGCCGCTACAATGAGCAGTTCTTC. Translated: CASSGGGTSRYNEQFF.

This chain joins TRBV2 and TRBJ2-5; the D is unclear. Germline loops: CDR1 SNHLY, CDR2 FYNNEI. The CDR3 loop spans 14 amino acids. V gave up 2 bases and J gave up 1 base, with 8 bases separating them. The CDR3 DNA sequence: TGTGCCAGCAGTGAAAGGCGGTTCCAAGAGACCCAGTACTTC. Amino acids: CASSERRFQETQYF.

The J gene is TRBJ2-1, the V gene TRBV30; 12 nucleotides align to TRBD2. The CDR3 loop spans 16 amino acids. The germline V gene encodes CDR1 GTSNPN and CDR2 SVGIG (reference sequence). Losses at the gene ends were 3 bases for V and 2 bases for J; bases not matched to a gene: 5. CDR3 coding DNA: TGTGCCTGGAGGGGGGGGACTAGCGGGCCCTACAATGAGCAGTTCTTC. It specifies CAWRGGTSGPYNEQFF.

The rearrangement uses TRBV15 and TRBJ2-5; 7 nucleotides line up with TRBD2. Germline CDR1 LNHNV, CDR2 YYDKDF (reference sequence). The junction had 9 bases not matched to a gene; V was cut back by 5 bases and J by 3 bases. The CDR3 is 15 residues long. The CDR3 nucleotides read TGTGCCACCAGCCTCGGGCCCCTAGCGGAAGAGACCCAGTACTTC. Translating it yields CATSLGPLAEETQYF. Filled out from reference TRBV15 and TRBJ2-5, the complete variable domain reads DAMVIQNPRYQVTQFGKPVTLSCSQTLNHNVMYWYQQKSSQAPKLLFHYYDKDFNNEADTPDNFQSRRPNTSFCFLDIRSPGLGDTAMYLCATSLGPLAEETQYFGPGTRLLVL.

The rearrangement uses TRBV6-2 or TRBV6-3 and TRBJ2-5; D possibly corresponds to TRBD2 (5 bases). The CDR3 spans 14 residues. Trimming removed 6 bases at V and 5 bases at J, with 16 bases between. CDR1 and CDR2 from the germline V gene are MNHEY and SVGEGT. The chain's CDR3 is CASSPARGGETQYF. The CDR3 DNA follows: TGTGCCAGCAGCCCCGCCCGCGGCGGGGAGACCCAGTACTTC.

J is TRBJ2-1 and V is TRBV9; D is unresolved. V was clipped by 0 bases and J by 2 bases, with 9 bases between them. The CDR3 is 15 residues long. The germline CDR1 and CDR2 sequences are SGDLS and YYNGEE. Written as DNA, the CDR3 is TGTGCCAGCAGCGTAGCGGGTGGCCCCTACAATGAGCAGTTCTTC. Encoded protein: CASSVAGGPYNEQFF. The variable domain in full, with the rest retrieved from reference TRBV9 and TRBJ2-1, is DSGVTQTPKHLITATGQRVTLRCSPRSGDLSVYWYQQSLDQGLQFLIQYYNGEERAKGNILERFSAQQFPDLHSELNLSSLELGDSALYFCASSVAGGPYNEQFFGPGTRLTVL.

The rearrangement uses TRBV16 and TRBJ1-5, with D uncertain. The CDR3 has 14 amino acids. The V gene's germline CDR1 is KGHSY and CDR2 FQNENV. Trimming took 4 bases from V and 6 from J, leaving 13 bases between them. CDR3 amino acids: CASSPRRVGQPQHF. For the CDR3, the DNA is TGTGCCAGCAGCCCCCGTCGAGTTGGTCAGCCCCAGCATTTT. Based on the CDR3 plus reference TRBV16 and TRBJ1-5, the full variable domain is GEEVAQTPKHLVRGEGQKAKLYCAPIKGHSYVFWYQQVLKNEFKFLISFQNENVFDETGMPKERFSAKCLPNSPCSLEIQATKLEDSAVYFCASSPRRVGQPQHFGDGTRLSIL.

The chain recombines TRBV30 with TRBJ2-3, with TRBD1 identical over 10 bases. CDR3 length: 14 residues. J gave up 5 bases and V 7 bases, and 9 bases lay outside the gene matches. The V gene's germline CDR1 is GTSNPN and CDR2 SVGIG (reference sequence). The CDR3 region is CAFEDRGLGDTQYF. DNA of the CDR3: TGTGCCTTCGAAGACAGGGGGCTTGGAGATACGCAGTATTTT.

The V gene is TRBV12-3 or TRBV12-4, the J gene TRBJ1-3; no firm D call. Trimming left V 4 bases short and J 2 bases short, with 3 bases between. The CDR3 runs to 12 residues. The DNA of the CDR3 is TGTGCCAGCAGTTCGGCTGGAAACACCATATATTTT. Amino acids: CASSSAGNTIYF.

The V call is TRBV30, the J call TRBJ2-5, with a possible D match to TRBD1 (6 bases). V lost 4 bases and J 9 bases, leaving 15 bases between the germline ends. CDR3 length: 12 residues. The germline gives CDR1 GTSNPN, CDR2 SVGIG (reference sequence). CDR3 amino acids: CAWTKQGFAQYF. CDR3 DNA: TGTGCCTGGACCAAACAGGGTTTCGCCCAGTACTTC.

The rearrangement uses TRBV20-1 and TRBJ1-2; no clear D. The ends were cut back, 3 bases at V and 14 bases at J, with 7 bases in the middle. The CDR3 has 8 amino acids. Germline CDR1 and CDR2: DFQATT and SNEGSKA (reference sequence). In DNA form, the CDR3 reads TGCAGTGCTAGCGCCGGGACCTTC. Translation gives CSASAGTF.

The chain joins TRBV7-2 to TRBJ1-1; 8 bases match TRBD1. The CDR3 contains 15 residues. With 1 base clipped from V and 4 bases from J, the junction kept 5 bases outside the gene matches. The germline CDR1 and CDR2 sequences are SGHTA and FQGNSA. The CDR3, as DNA: TGTGCCAGCAGCTTAGAATGGACAGGGAGCACTGAAGCTTTCTTT. Translating gives CASSLEWTGSTEAFF.

The chain carries TRBV18 and TRBJ1-6, with 11 nucleotides matching TRBD1. Germline V gene lookup returns CDR1 KGHSH and CDR2 LQKENI. The V gene end was trimmed by 3 bases and the J gene end by 8 bases; junction bases not matched to a gene: 3. There are 15 residues in the CDR3. The CDR3 DNA reads TGTGCCAGCTCACCTCTGGGACAGGGGGATTCACCCCTCCACTTT. Amino acids: CASSPLGQGDSPLHF.

The chain carries TRBV18 and TRBJ2-7; TRBD1 agrees at 7 bases. The length of the CDR3 is 15 residues. The V gene's germline CDR1 is KGHSH and CDR2 LQKENI. The J segment lost 5 bases and the V segment lost 3 bases, leaving 10 bases of the junction unmatched. The DNA of the CDR3 is TGTGCCAGCTCACCTGGGGCAGGGGGTACCCACGAGCAGTACGTC. Translating it yields CASSPGAGGTHEQYV.